This is a list of T cell receptor beta chains from one sample in a study of OX40 agonist ivuxolimab in advanced cancers. The method was immunoSEQ multiplex PCR; TCRdb's version includes in-frame clones alone and lacks a portion of them. The sample includes 81,000 or so clones, roughly 91% seen only once; the top ten take about 0.52%. This specimen was CD4+ or CD8+ T cells sorted from blood, taken in a trial of the OX40 agonist ivuxolimab. These receptors were obtained from an adult with an advanced solid tumor such as melanoma, head and neck, liver or kidney cancer. Both conserved end residues are part of each CDR3. The order of the fields is clone size, J gene, D gene, V gene, CDR3 DNA, CDR3 protein. The D gene is left open where the match is weak. Clone size appears in some rows only: once, few, many, or a class for an expanded clone.

size: -; J: TRBJ1-4; D: TRBD1; V: TRBV7-9; DNA: TGTGCCAGCAGCTTACGACAGGGTAATGAAAAACTGTTTTTT; CDR3: CASSLRQGNEKLFF
size: few; J: TRBJ1-3; D: -; V: TRBV18; DNA: TGTGCCAGCTCTCCGGACATCCCCTCTATGGGTTCTGGAAACACCATATATTTT; CDR3: CASSPDIPSMGSGNTIYF
size: -; J: TRBJ1-2; D: TRBD1; V: TRBV5-6; DNA: TGTGCCAGCAGCCCACTGACAGGGTCTCGGGGCTACACCTTC; CDR3: CASSPLTGSRGYTF
size: once; J: TRBJ2-7; D: -; V: TRBV6-1; DNA: TGTGCCAGCACCGCAAGGGTCTCCTACGAGCAGTACTTC; CDR3: CASTARVSYEQYF
size: -; J: TRBJ2-7; D: -; V: TRBV7-2; DNA: TGTGCCAGCAGCTACCTGCCGGGACTCATCTACGAGCAGTACTTC; CDR3: CASSYLPGLIYEQYF
size: -; J: TRBJ1-6; D: TRBD1; V: TRBV27; DNA: TGTGCCAGCAGAGCTAGGGGGCCTAATTCACCCCTCCACTTT; CDR3: CASRARGPNSPLHF
size: -; J: TRBJ2-3; D: -; V: TRBV7-9; DNA: TGTGCCAGCAGCTCACGACGGCTAAGGGGGGTGGATACGCAGTATTTT; CDR3: CASSSRRLRGVDTQYF
size: -; J: TRBJ1-6; D: -; V: TRBV28; DNA: TGTGCCAGCAGTCCGATAGGAATAGGGAGGGGTGATAATTCACCCCTCCACTTT; CDR3: CASSPIGIGRGDNSPLHF
size: -; J: TRBJ1-1; D: -; V: TRBV18; DNA: TGTGCCAGCTCAGTACGAACACAAGGGGCGCAACCTGAAGCTTTCTTT; CDR3: CASSVRTQGAQPEAFF
size: -; J: TRBJ2-7; D: -; V: TRBV20-1; DNA: TGCAGTGCTCTTACCCGCTACGAGCAGTACTTC; CDR3: CSALTRYEQYF
size: -; J: TRBJ2-5; D: -; V: TRBV19; DNA: TGTGCCAGTAGTCGAAGGTTGGTGCGGGAGACCCAGTACTTC; CDR3: CASSRRLVRETQYF
size: -; J: TRBJ1-1; D: -; V: TRBV4-2; DNA: TGTGCCAGCAGCCAAGATCGAGAGACCCCCGCTTTCTTT; CDR3: CASSQDRETPAFF
size: few; J: TRBJ2-1; D: TRBD1; V: TRBV27; DNA: TGTGCCAGCAGTTTGGACAGGCCCTCATACAATGAGCAGTTCTTC; CDR3: CASSLDRPSYNEQFF
size: -; J: TRBJ2-7; D: -; V: TRBV6-5; DNA: TGTGCCAGCAGTTACCGAGGGACCTACGAGCAGTACTTC; CDR3: CASSYRGTYEQYF
size: -; J: TRBJ1-1; D: -; V: TRBV20-1; DNA: TGCAGTGCCTACCGACAGTCTGAAGCTTTCTTT; CDR3: CSAYRQSEAFF
size: -; J: TRBJ1-2; D: -; V: TRBV7-3; DNA: TGTGCCAGCAGCCAAGGGTCTACTTATGGCTACACCTTC; CDR3: CASSQGSTYGYTF
size: -; J: TRBJ2-7; D: -; V: TRBV7-8; DNA: TGTGCCAGCAGCTCCCGGGACGGAAGTTACTACGAGCAGTACTTC; CDR3: CASSSRDGSYYEQYF
size: few; J: TRBJ2-7; D: TRBD1; V: TRBV5-1; DNA: TGCGCCAGCAACAGTAGGACAGGGGCACCCGAGCAGTACTTC; CDR3: CASNSRTGAPEQYF
size: -; J: TRBJ2-3; D: -; V: TRBV7-3; DNA: TGTGCCAGCAGCACACCTAGCACAGATACGCAGTATTTT; CDR3: CASSTPSTDTQYF
size: -; J: TRBJ2-7; D: -; V: TRBV4-2; DNA: TGTGCCAGCAGCCAAGTCGGGTCAGGGACTTCCTACGAGCAGTACTTC; CDR3: CASSQVGSGTSYEQYF
size: once; J: TRBJ1-1; D: TRBD1; V: TRBV4-3; DNA: TGCGCCAGCAGCCAACCCGGACAGGGGCACACTGAAGCTTTCTTT; CDR3: CASSQPGQGHTEAFF
size: -; J: TRBJ2-3; D: TRBD2; V: TRBV10-3; DNA: TGTGCCATCAGTCTAGCGGGAGGAGCAGATACGCAGTATTTT; CDR3: CAISLAGGADTQYF
size: -; J: TRBJ2-2; D: -; V: TRBV5-1; DNA: TGCGCCAGTGGCGGGGACAGCCTTTCGAACACCGGGGAGCTGTTTTTT; CDR3: CASGGDSLSNTGELFF
size: -; J: TRBJ2-3; D: TRBD1; V: TRBV6-5; DNA: TGTGCCAGCAGTTCCGGGACAGGGGGTTTGGATACGCAGTATTTT; CDR3: CASSSGTGGLDTQYF
size: -; J: TRBJ1-1; D: -; V: TRBV5-1; DNA: TGCGCCAGCAGCTTGGGGGAGGGAATGAACACTGAAGCTTTCTTT; CDR3: CASSLGEGMNTEAFF
size: -; J: TRBJ2-5; D: -; V: TRBV7-9; DNA: TGTGCCGGTCGGGGGTTAAGTGAGACCCAGTACTTC; CDR3: CAGRGLSETQYF
size: once; J: TRBJ2-1; D: -; V: TRBV5-1; DNA: TGCGCCAGCAGCTTGGGGGTGGTCCCTTCCTACAATGAGCAGTTCTTC; CDR3: CASSLGVVPSYNEQFF
size: few; J: TRBJ1-2; D: TRBD1; V: TRBV5-1; DNA: TGCGCCAGCAGCCGGGACAGATCTAACTATGGCTACACCTTC; CDR3: CASSRDRSNYGYTF
size: -; J: TRBJ1-2; D: TRBD1; V: TRBV5-1; DNA: TGCGCCAGCAGCTTGGATAGGGACAGGGGGGATGGCTACACCTTC; CDR3: CASSLDRDRGDGYTF
size: -; J: TRBJ2-7; D: TRBD2; V: TRBV7-3; DNA: TGTGCCAGCAGCCGGGGGGAGGGGCGCGAGCAGTACTTC; CDR3: CASSRGEGREQYF
size: -; J: TRBJ1-5; D: -; V: TRBV5-1; DNA: TGCGCCAGCAGCCCCGGGGGCAGCAATCAGCCCCAGCATTTT; CDR3: CASSPGGSNQPQHF
size: -; J: TRBJ2-3; D: -; V: TRBV5-4; DNA: TGTGCCAGCAGCAAAGGGGCTAGTGGGGGGAAAATCACAGATACGCAGTATTTT; CDR3: CASSKGASGGKITDTQYF
size: once; J: TRBJ1-2; D: -; V: TRBV5-1; DNA: TGCGCCAGCAGCTCCGCCAGGACAGCGGGCTACACCTTC; CDR3: CASSSARTAGYTF
size: -; J: TRBJ2-2; D: -; V: TRBV28; DNA: TGTGCCAGCAGTTTACCGCAGGGTCGGACCGGGGAGCTGTTTTTT; CDR3: CASSLPQGRTGELFF
size: -; J: TRBJ2-7; D: TRBD1; V: TRBV7-8; DNA: TGTGCCAGCAGCTTCCCCACGGAGGGACAGGGGGTTAGGTACGAGCAGTACTTC; CDR3: CASSFPTEGQGVRYEQYF
size: -; J: TRBJ2-3; D: -; V: TRBV18; DNA: TGTGCCAGCTCACCACCGACAGATACGCAGTATTTT; CDR3: CASSPPTDTQYF
size: -; J: TRBJ2-7; D: -; V: TRBV11-2; DNA: TGTGCCAGCAGCTTAGGGTCGGACAGCTATAGCGAGCAGTACTTC; CDR3: CASSLGSDSYSEQYF
size: once; J: TRBJ2-1; D: -; V: TRBV5-1; DNA: TGCGCCAGCAGCTTACGCAGGCAAGAGGATGAGCAGTTCTTC; CDR3: CASSLRRQEDEQFF
size: -; J: TRBJ1-1; D: -; V: TRBV18; DNA: TGTGCCAGCTCACTACAGGGAGGTGACACTGAAGCTTTCTTT; CDR3: CASSLQGGDTEAFF
size: -; J: TRBJ1-1; D: -; V: TRBV2; DNA: TGTGCCAGCAGTGGGGGACGGTACACTGAAGCTTTCTTT; CDR3: CASSGGRYTEAFF
size: -; J: TRBJ1-2; D: -; V: TRBV6-1; DNA: TGTGCCAGCAGGACCGGGACCGGTGGCGGCTACACCTTC; CDR3: CASRTGTGGGYTF
size: -; J: TRBJ2-5; D: TRBD2; V: TRBV30; DNA: TGTGCCTGGGTCCTCCGGGACTACTTCTCTGAGACCCAGTACTTC; CDR3: CAWVLRDYFSETQYF
size: -; J: TRBJ2-6; D: -; V: TRBV5-5; DNA: TGTGCCAGCAGCTTGGAGGCGCGGTCCCCTGGGGCCAACGTCCTGACTTTC; CDR3: CASSLEARSPGANVLTF
size: -; J: TRBJ1-3; D: -; V: TRBV19; DNA: TGTGCCAGTAGGTCGACGGGAAACACCATATATTTT; CDR3: CASRSTGNTIYF
size: -; J: TRBJ2-3; D: -; V: TRBV2; DNA: TGTGCCAGCAGTGAAGAGGTGGGGGGGCCAGATACGCAGTATTTT; CDR3: CASSEEVGGPDTQYF
size: once; J: TRBJ2-2; D: TRBD1; V: TRBV5-1; DNA: TGCGCCAGCAGCCTCCGGGACAGGGAGTACGGGGAGCTGTTTTTT; CDR3: CASSLRDREYGELFF
size: -; J: TRBJ2-5; D: TRBD2; V: TRBV7-2; DNA: TGTGCCAGCAGCCTCGGGCTAGCGGGGGGACGAGAGACCCAGTACTTC; CDR3: CASSLGLAGGRETQYF
size: -; J: TRBJ2-1; D: -; V: TRBV11-2; DNA: TGTGCCAGCAGCTTACTGCCCGGGGGCGACTACAATGAGCAGTTCTTC; CDR3: CASSLLPGGDYNEQFF
size: medium-sized; J: TRBJ1-5; D: TRBD1; V: TRBV19; DNA: TGTGCCAGTACCCCGACAGGGTACCAGCCCCAGCATTTT; CDR3: CASTPTGYQPQHF
size: -; J: TRBJ2-7; D: TRBD1; V: TRBV5-8; DNA: TGTGCCAGCAGCTTGAACAGGGGATTCTACGAGCAGTACTTC; CDR3: CASSLNRGFYEQYF